This T cell receptor beta chain is drawn from a study of control samples from healthy donors and cancer patients. With 3 bases removed from V and 2 bases from J, the gap between germline ends came to 15 bases. CDR1 and CDR2 from the germline V gene are SGHTA and FQGTGA. The CDR3 consists of 16 residues. Assay: immunoSEQ multiplex PCR; the TCRdb copy retains only in-frame clones and omits some. The table lists approximately 230,000 clones, 82% of them singletons. This receptor was obtained from a woman between 55 and 75 years old with lung cancer. The specimen was PBMCs. This sequence joins TRBV7-3 and TRBJ2-3, with a tentative D call TRBD2 (5 bases). The CDR3 is CASSFGEASNTDTQYF. The CDR3, as DNA: TGTGCCAGCAGCTTTGGGGAAGCTAGCAACACAGATACGCAGTATTTT.